This T cell receptor (beta chain) is from a study of control samples from healthy donors and cancer patients. This clone is termed medium-sized. Profiled with immunoSEQ multiplex PCR; TCRdb holds only in-frame clones, not every one. The sample carries over 100,000 clones, 90% recorded once. Looked up from germline, CDR1 is SGHNT and CDR2 is YYREEE (reference sequence). CDR3 length: 14 amino acids. V lost 0 bases and J lost 3, with 7 bases in between. This TCR was sampled from a man aged 35-49 years in good health. The source material was blood. V gene TRBV5-4 combines with J gene TRBJ2-1; D is perhaps TRBD1 (5 bases). The CDR3 DNA reads as TGTGCCAGCAGCTTGGGCCAGGGCTACAATGAGCAGTTCTTC. Its translation is CASSLGQGYNEQFF.